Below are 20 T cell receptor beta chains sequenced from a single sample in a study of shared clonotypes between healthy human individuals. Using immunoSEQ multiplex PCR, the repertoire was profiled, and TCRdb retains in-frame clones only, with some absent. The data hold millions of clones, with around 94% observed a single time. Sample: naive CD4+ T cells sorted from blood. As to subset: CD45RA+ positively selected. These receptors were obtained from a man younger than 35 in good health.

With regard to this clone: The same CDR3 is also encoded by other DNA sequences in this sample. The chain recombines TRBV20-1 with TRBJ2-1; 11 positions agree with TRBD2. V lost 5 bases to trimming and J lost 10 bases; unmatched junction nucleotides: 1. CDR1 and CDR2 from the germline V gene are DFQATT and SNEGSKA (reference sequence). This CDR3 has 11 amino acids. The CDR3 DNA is TGCAGTGCTTCTAGCGGGGGGGAGCAGTTCTTC. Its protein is CSASSGGEQFF.

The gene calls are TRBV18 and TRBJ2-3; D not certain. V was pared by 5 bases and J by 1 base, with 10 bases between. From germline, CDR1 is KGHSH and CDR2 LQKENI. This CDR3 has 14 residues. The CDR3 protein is CASSLRMGTDTQYF. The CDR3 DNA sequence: TGTGCCAGCTCATTAAGAATGGGCACAGATACGCAGTATTTT.

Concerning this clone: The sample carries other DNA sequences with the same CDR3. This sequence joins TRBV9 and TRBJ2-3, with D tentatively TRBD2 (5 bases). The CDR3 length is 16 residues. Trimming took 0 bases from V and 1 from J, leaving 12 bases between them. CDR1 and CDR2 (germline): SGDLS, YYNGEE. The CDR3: CASSVGEGLRTDTQYF. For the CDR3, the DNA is TGTGCCAGCAGCGTAGGAGAGGGCCTCCGCACAGATACGCAGTATTTT.

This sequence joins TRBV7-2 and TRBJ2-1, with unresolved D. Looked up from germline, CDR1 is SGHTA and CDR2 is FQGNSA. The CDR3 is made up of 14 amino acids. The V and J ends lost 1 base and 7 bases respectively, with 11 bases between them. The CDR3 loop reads CASSLVPNRNEQFF. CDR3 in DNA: TGTGCCAGCAGCTTAGTCCCTAATCGGAATGAGCAGTTCTTC.

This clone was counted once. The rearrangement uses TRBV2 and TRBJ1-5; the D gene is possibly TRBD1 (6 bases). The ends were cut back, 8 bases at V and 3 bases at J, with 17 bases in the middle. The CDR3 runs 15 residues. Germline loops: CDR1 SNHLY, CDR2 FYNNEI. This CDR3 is CASRDSGAHNQPQHF. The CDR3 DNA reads TGTGCCAGCCGGGACTCAGGGGCACACAATCAGCCCCAGCATTTT. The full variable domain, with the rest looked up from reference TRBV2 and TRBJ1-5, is EPEVTQTPSHQVTQMGQEVILRCVPISNHLYFYWYRQILGQKVEFLVSFYNNEISEKSEIFDDQFSVERPDGSNFTLKIRSTKLEDSAMYFCASRDSGAHNQPQHFGDGTRLSIL.

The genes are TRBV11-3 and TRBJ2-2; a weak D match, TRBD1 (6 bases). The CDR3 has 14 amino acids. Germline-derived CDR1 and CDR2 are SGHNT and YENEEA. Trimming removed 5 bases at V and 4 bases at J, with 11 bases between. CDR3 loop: CASSIGRGTGELFF. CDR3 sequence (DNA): TGTGCCAGCAGCATCGGCAGGGGCACCGGGGAGCTGTTTTTT.

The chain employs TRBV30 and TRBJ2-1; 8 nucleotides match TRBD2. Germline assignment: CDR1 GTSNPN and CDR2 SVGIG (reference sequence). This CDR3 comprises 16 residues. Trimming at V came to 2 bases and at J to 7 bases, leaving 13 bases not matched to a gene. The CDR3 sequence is CAWSPRSGRTGNEQFF. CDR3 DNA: TGTGCCTGGAGTCCCCGCAGCGGGAGAACGGGGAATGAGCAGTTCTTC. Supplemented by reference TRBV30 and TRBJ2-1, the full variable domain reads SQTIHQWPATLVQPVGSPLSLECTVEGTSNPNLYWYRQAAGRGLQLLFYSVGIGQISSEVPQNLSASRPQDRQFILSSKKLLLSDSGFYLCAWSPRSGRTGNEQFFGPGTRLTVL.

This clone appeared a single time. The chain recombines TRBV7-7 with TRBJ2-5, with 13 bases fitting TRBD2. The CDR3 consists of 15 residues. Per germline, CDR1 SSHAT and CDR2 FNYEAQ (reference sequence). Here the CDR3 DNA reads TGTGCTAGCGGGAGGACTAGCGGGGGCCAAGAGACCCAGTACTTC. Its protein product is CASGRTSGGQETQYF.

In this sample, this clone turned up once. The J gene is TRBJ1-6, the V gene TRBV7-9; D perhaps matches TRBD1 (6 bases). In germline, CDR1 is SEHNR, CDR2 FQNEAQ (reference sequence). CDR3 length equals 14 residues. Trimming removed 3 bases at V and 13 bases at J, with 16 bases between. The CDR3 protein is CASSLDQGPRPLHF. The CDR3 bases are TGTGCCAGCAGCTTGGACCAGGGGCCCCGGCCCCTCCACTTT.

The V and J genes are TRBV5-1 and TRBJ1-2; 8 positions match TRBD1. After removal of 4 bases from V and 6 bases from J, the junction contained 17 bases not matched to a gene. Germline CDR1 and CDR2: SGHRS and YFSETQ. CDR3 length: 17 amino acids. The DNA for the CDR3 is TGCGCCAGCAGCCTACCGACTACAGGGGGACTAGAGGATGGCTACACCTTC. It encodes CASSLPTTGGLEDGYTF.

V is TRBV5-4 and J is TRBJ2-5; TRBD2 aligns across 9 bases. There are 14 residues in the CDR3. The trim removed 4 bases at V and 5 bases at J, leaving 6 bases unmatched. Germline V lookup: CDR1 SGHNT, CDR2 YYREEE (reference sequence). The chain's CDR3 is CASSPGLARETQYF. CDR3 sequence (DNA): TGTGCCAGCAGCCCGGGACTAGCTCGGGAGACCCAGTACTTC. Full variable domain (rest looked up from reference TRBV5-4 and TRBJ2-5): ETGVTQSPTHLIKTRGQQVTLRCSSQSGHNTVSWYQQALGQGPQFIFQYYREEENGRGNFPPRFSGLQFPNYSSELNVNALELDDSALYLCASSPGLARETQYFGPGTRLLVL.

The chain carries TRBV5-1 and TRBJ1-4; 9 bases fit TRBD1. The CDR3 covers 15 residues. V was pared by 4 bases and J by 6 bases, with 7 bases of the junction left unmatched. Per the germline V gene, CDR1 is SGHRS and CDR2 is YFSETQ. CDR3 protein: CASSRTTGGYEKLFF. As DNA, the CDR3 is TGCGCCAGCAGCCGCACGACAGGGGGGTATGAAAAACTGTTTTTT.

CDR3 region: CASRPAGAASDEQYF. In nucleotides, the CDR3 is TGTGCCAGCAGGCCCGCGGGGGCTGCGTCCGACGAGCAGTACTTC. The chain employs TRBV28 and TRBJ2-7, with D perhaps TRBD2 (7 bases). Germline V lookup: CDR1 MDHEN, CDR2 SYDVKM. This CDR3 comprises 15 residues. Trimming stripped 6 bases from V and 5 bases from J, with 20 bases between.

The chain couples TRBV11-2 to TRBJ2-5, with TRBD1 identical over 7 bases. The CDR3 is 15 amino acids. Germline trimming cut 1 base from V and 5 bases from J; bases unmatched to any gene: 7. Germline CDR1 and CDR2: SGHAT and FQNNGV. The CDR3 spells CASSLGDRVVETQYF. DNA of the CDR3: TGTGCCAGCAGCTTAGGTGACAGGGTAGTGGAGACCCAGTACTTC.

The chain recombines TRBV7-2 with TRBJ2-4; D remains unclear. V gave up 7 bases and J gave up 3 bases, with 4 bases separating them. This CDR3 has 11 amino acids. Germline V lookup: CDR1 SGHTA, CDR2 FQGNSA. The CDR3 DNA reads TGTGCCAGCATCGTCAAAAACATTCAGTACTTC. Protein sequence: CASIVKNIQYF.

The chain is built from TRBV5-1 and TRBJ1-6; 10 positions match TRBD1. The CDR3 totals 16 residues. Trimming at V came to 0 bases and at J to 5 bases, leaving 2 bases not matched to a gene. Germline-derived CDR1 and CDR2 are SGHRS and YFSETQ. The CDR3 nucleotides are TGCGCCAGCAGCTTGGCTGGGACAGGGGATAATTCACCCCTCCACTTT. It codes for CASSLAGTGDNSPLHF.

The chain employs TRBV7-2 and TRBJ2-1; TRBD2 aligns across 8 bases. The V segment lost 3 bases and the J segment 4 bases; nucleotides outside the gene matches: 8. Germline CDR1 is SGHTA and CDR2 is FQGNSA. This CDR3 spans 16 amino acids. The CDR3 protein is CASSLNGRGIYNEQFF. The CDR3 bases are TGTGCCAGCAGCTTGAACGGGAGGGGGATTTACAATGAGCAGTTCTTC.

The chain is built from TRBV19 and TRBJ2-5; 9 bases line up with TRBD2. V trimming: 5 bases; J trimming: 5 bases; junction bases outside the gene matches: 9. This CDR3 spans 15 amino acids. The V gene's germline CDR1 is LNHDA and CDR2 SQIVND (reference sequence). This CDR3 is CASSSLAGFRETQYF. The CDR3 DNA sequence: TGTGCCAGTAGTTCCCTAGCGGGGTTCCGGGAGACCCAGTACTTC.

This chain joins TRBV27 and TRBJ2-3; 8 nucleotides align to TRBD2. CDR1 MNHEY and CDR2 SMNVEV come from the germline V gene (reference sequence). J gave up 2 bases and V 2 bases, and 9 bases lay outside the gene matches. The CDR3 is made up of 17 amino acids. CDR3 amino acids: CASSLRGTSGFTDTQYF. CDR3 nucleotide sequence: TGTGCCAGCAGTTTAAGGGGCACTAGCGGTTTCACAGATACGCAGTATTTT.

CDR3 sequence (DNA): TGTGCCAGCAGCAGGACAGGGGGAGGGGGCGAGCAGTACTTC. This translates into CASSRTGGGGEQYF. The rearrangement uses TRBV6-1 and TRBJ2-7, with 10 bases identical to TRBD1. CDR3 length: 14 amino acids. CDR1 is MNHNS and CDR2 is SASEGT in the germline V gene. V was pared by 6 bases and J by 6 bases, with 8 bases of the junction left unmatched.